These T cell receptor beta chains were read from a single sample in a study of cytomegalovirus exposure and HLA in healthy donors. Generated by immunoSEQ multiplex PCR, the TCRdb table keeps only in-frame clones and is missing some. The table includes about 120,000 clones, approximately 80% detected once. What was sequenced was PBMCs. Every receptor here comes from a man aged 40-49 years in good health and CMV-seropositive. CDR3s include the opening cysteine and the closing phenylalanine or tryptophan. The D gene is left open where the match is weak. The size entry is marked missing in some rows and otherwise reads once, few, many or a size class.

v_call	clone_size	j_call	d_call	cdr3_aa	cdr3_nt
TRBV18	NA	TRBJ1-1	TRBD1	CASSPGQGVPNTEAFF	TGTGCCAGCTCACCCGGACAGGGGGTACCGAACACTGAAGCTTTCTTT
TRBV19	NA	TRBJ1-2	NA	CASSTGFGYGYTF	TGTGCCAGTAGTACAGGGTTTGGCTATGGCTACACCTTC
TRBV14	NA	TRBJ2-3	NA	CASSQGRETGSTDTQYF	TGTGCCAGCAGCCAAGGACGCGAGACAGGAAGCACAGATACGCAGTATTTT
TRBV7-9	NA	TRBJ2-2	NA	CASSFFGAGTGELFF	TGTGCCAGCAGCTTCTTTGGAGCTGGCACCGGGGAGCTGTTTTTT
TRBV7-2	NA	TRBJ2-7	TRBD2	CASSLGPAGGTYEQYF	TGTGCCAGCAGCTTAGGGCCAGCGGGGGGGACCTACGAGCAGTACTTC
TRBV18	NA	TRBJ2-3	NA	CASSPRGQKSTDTQYF	TGTGCCAGCTCACCGCGGGGACAGAAGAGCACAGATACGCAGTATTTT
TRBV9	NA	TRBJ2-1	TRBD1	CASSVLQGAHYNEQFF	TGTGCCAGCAGCGTGTTACAGGGGGCTCACTACAATGAGCAGTTCTTC
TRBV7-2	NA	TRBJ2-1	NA	CASSLAGSSYNEQFF	TGTGCCAGCAGCTTAGCCGGGTCCTCCTACAATGAGCAGTTCTTC
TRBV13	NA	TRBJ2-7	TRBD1	CASSGQGYEQYF	TGTGCCAGCAGTGGACAGGGCTACGAGCAGTACTTC
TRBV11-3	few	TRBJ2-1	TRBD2	CASSTSGGNHYNEQFF	TGTGCCAGCAGCACGAGCGGGGGGAACCATTACAATGAGCAGTTCTTC
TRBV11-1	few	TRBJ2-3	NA	CASSAYPRTDTQYF	TGTGCCAGCTCAGCGTACCCCCGCACAGATACGCAGTATTTT
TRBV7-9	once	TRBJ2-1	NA	CASSLSGTSSYNEQFF	TGTGCCAGCAGCTTAAGCGGGACATCCTCCTACAATGAGCAGTTCTTC
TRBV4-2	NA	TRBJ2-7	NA	CASSQDLRGGREQYF	TGTGCCAGCAGCCAAGATCTAAGGGGGGGGCGCGAGCAGTACTTC
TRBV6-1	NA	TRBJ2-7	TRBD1	CASSGGTGAVWGYEQYF	TGTGCCAGCAGTGGGGGGACAGGAGCTGTTTGGGGGTACGAGCAGTACTTC
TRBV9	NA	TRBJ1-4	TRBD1	CASSPMTGVGFDEKLFF	TGTGCCAGCAGCCCGATGACAGGGGTAGGGTTTGATGAAAAACTGTTTTTT
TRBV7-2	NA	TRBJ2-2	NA	CASSFGGGANTGELFF	TGTGCCAGCAGCTTCGGCGGGGGCGCGAACACCGGGGAGCTGTTTTTT
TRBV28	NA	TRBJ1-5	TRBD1	CASRWTGGRNQPQHF	TGTGCCAGCAGGTGGACAGGGGGCCGCAATCAGCCCCAGCATTTT
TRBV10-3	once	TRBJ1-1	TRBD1	CAIRVQGAGTEAFF	TGTGCCATCAGAGTACAGGGGGCGGGCACTGAAGCTTTCTTT
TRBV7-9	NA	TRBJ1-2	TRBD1	CASSFPRTGYDYGYTF	TGTGCCAGCAGCTTCCCTCGGACAGGGTATGACTATGGCTACACCTTC
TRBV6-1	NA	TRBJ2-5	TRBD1	CASSPTGLEEETQYF	TGTGCCAGCAGTCCGACAGGGTTGGAAGAAGAGACCCAGTACTTC
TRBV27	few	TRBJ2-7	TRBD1	CASSWTGAGEQYF	TGTGCCAGCAGTTGGACAGGGGCGGGCGAGCAGTACTTC
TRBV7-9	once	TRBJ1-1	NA	CASSSTQNTEAFF	TGTGCCAGCAGCTCAACACAAAACACTGAAGCTTTCTTT
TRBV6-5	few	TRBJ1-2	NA	CASSHGLNYGYTF	TGTGCCAGCAGTCACGGACTGAACTATGGCTACACCTTC
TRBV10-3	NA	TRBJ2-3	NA	CAISAENTQYF	TGTGCCATCAGTGCGGAGAATACGCAGTATTTT
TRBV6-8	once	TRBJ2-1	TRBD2	CASSSPRGGTSYNEQFF	TGTGCCAGCAGCAGCCCCCGGGGGGGGACAAGCTACAATGAGCAGTTCTTC
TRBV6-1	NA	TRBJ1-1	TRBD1	CASTPTGFAEAFF	TGTGCCAGCACTCCGACAGGGTTCGCTGAAGCTTTCTTT
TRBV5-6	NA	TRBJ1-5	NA	CASSLEGSNQPQHF	TGTGCCAGCAGCTTAGAGGGTAGCAATCAGCCCCAGCATTTT
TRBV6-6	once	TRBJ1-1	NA	CASSRWDTNTEAFF	TGTGCCAGCAGTCGATGGGACACGAACACTGAAGCTTTCTTT
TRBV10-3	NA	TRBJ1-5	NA	CAISEEWAVSNQPQHF	TGTGCCATCAGTGAAGAATGGGCAGTTAGCAATCAGCCCCAGCATTTT
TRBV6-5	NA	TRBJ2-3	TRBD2	CASSYGLARDTQYF	TGTGCCAGCAGTTACGGACTAGCTAGAGATACGCAGTATTTT
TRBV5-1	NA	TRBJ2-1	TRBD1	CASRLQNRGDNEQFF	TGCGCCAGCAGATTACAAAACAGGGGGGACAATGAGCAGTTCTTC
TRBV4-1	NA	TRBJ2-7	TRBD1	CASSPPSGTGGYEQYF	TGCGCCAGCAGCCCACCGTCCGGGACAGGGGGCTACGAGCAGTACTTC
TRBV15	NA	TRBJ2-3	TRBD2	CATSRLGPAGSLTQYF	TGTGCCACCAGCAGGCTTGGTCCAGCGGGGAGCCTTACGCAGTATTTT
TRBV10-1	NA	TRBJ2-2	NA	CASSDGGENTGELFF	TGCGCCAGCAGTGATGGAGGGGAGAACACCGGGGAGCTGTTTTTT
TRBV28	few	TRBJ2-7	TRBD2	CASSPGLAGVSYEQYF	TGTGCCAGCTCGCCGGGACTAGCGGGGGTTTCCTACGAGCAGTACTTC